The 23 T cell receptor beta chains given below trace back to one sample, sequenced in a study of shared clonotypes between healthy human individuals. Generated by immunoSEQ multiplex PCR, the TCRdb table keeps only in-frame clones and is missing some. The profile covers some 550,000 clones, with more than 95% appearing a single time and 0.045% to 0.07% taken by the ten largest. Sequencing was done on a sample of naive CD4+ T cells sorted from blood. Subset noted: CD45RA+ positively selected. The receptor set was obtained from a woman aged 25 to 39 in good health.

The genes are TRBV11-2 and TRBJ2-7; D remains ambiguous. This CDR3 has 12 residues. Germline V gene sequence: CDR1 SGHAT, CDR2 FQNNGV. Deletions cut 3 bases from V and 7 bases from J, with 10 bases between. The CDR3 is CASSFNAREQYF. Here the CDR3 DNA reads TGTGCCAGCAGCTTCAACGCTCGGGAGCAGTACTTC. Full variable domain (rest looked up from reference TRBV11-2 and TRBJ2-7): EAGVAQSPRYKIIEKRQSVAFWCNPISGHATLYWYQQILGQGPKLLIQFQNNGVVDDSQLPKDRFSAERLKGVDSTLKIQPAKLEDSAVYLCASSFNAREQYFGPGTRLTVT.

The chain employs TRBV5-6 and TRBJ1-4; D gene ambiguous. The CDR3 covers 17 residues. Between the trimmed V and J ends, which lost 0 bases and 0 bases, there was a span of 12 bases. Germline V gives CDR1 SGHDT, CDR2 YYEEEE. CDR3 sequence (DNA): TGTGCCAGCAGCTTGGAGCTTGGAAGTGCAACTAATGAAAAACTGTTTTTT. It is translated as CASSLELGSATNEKLFF.

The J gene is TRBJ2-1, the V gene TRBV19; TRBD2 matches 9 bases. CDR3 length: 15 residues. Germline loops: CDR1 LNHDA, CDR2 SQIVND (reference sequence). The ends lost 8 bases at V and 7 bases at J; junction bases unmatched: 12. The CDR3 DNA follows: TGTGCCAGTGCCACCGGGACTAGCAGGTGGAATGAGCAGTTCTTC. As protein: CASATGTSRWNEQFF.

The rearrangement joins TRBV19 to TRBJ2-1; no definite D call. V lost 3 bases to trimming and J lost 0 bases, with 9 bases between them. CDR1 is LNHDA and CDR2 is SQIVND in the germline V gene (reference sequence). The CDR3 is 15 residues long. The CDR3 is CASSITMSSYNEQFF. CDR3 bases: TGTGCCAGTAGTATTACTATGAGCTCCTACAATGAGCAGTTCTTC.

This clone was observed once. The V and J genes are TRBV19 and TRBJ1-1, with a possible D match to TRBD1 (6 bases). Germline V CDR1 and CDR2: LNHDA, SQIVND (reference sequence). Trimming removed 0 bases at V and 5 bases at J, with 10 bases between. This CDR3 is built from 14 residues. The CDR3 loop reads CASSIEGAWTEAFF. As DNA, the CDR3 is TGTGCCAGTAGTATAGAGGGGGCTTGGACTGAAGCTTTCTTT.

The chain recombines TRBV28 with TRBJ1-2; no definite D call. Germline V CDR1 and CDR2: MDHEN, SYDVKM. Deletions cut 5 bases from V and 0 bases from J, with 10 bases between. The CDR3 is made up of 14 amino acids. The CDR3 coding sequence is TGTGCCAGCAGTGCTCCACCCTCTAACTATGGCTACACCTTC. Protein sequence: CASSAPPSNYGYTF.

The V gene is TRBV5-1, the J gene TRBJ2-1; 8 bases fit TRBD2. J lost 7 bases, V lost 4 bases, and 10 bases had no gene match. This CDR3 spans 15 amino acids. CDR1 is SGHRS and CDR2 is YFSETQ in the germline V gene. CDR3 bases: TGCGCCAGCAGCCCGGGACTAGACCAGAGTAATGAGCAGTTCTTC. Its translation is CASSPGLDQSNEQFF.

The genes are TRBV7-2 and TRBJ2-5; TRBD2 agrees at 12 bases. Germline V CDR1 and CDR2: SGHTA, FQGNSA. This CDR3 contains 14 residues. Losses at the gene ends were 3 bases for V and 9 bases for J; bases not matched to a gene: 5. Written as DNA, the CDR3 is TGTGCCAGCAGCTTGGGGACTAGCGGGCGGGCCCAGTACTTC. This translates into CASSLGTSGRAQYF.

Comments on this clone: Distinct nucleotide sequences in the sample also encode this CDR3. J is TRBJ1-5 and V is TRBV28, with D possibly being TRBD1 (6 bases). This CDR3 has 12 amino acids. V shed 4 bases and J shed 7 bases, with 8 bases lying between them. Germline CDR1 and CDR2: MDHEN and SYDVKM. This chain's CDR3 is CASSSGTQPQHF. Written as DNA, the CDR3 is TGTGCCAGCAGTTCAGGGACACAGCCCCAGCATTTT.

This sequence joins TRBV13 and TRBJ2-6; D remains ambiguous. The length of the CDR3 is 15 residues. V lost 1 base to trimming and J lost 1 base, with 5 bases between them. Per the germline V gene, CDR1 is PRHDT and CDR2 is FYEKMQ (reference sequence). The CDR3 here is CASSLEGSGANVLTF. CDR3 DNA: TGTGCCAGCAGCTTAGAAGGGTCTGGGGCCAACGTCCTGACTTTC.

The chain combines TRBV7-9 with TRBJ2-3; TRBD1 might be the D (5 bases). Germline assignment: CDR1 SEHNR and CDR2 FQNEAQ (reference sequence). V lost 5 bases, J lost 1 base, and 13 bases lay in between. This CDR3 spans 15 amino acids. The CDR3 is CASSTRVGGTDTQYF. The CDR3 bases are TGTGCCAGCAGCACCAGGGTAGGGGGCACAGATACGCAGTATTTT.

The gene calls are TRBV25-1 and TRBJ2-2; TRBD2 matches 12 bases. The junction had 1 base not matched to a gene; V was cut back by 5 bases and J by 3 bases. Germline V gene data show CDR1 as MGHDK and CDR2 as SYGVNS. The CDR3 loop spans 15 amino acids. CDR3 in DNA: TGTGCCAGCAGTCTAGCGGGAGGGTACACCGGGGAGCTGTTTTTT. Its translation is CASSLAGGYTGELFF.

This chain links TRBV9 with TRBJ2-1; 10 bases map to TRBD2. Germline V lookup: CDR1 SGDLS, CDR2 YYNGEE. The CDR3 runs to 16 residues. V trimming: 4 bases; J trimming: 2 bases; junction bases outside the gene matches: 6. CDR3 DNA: TGTGCCAGCAGCCCCGGGACTAGCGAAGCCTACAATGAGCAGTTCTTC. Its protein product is CASSPGTSEAYNEQFF. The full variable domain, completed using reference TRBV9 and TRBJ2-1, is DSGVTQTPKHLITATGQRVTLRCSPRSGDLSVYWYQQSLDQGLQFLIQYYNGEERAKGNILERFSAQQFPDLHSELNLSSLELGDSALYFCASSPGTSEAYNEQFFGPGTRLTVL.

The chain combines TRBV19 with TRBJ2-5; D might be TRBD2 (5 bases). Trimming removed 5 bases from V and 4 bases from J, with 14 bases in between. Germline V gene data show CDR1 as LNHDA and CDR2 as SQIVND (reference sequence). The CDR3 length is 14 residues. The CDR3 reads CASSFPERRETQYF. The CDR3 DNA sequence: TGTGCCAGTAGTTTCCCAGAGCGGCGAGAGACCCAGTACTTC. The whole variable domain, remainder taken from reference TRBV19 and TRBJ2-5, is DGGITQSPKYLFRKEGQNVTLSCEQNLNHDAMYWYRQDPGQGLRLIYYSQIVNDFQKGDIAEGYSVSREKKESFPLTVTSAQKNPTAFYLCASSFPERRETQYFGPGTRLLVL.

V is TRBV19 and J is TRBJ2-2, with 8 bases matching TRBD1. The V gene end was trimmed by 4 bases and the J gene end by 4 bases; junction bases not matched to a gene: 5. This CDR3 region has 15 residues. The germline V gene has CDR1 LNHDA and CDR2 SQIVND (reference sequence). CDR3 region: CASSSQGAGTGELFF. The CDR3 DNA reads TGTGCCAGTAGTAGCCAGGGGGCCGGCACCGGGGAGCTGTTTTTT.

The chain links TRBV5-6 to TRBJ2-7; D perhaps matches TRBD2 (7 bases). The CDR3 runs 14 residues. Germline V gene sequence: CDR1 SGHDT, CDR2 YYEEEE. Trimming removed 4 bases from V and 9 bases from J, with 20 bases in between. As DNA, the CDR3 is TGTGCCAGCAGCATCCCAGGGGACTACTCCGGGCAGTACTTC. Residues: CASSIPGDYSGQYF.

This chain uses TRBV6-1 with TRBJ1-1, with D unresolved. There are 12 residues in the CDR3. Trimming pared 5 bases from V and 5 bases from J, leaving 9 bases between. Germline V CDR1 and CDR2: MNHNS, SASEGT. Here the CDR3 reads CASSLLGTEAFF. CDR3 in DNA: TGTGCCAGCAGTTTACTTGGGACTGAAGCTTTCTTT.

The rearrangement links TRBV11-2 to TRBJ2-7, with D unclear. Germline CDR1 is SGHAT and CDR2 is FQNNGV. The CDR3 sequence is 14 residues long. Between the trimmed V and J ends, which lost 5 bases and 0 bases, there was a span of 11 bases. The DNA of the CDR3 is TGTGCCAGCAGCCGAGGCGGAAGCTCCTACGAGCAGTACTTC. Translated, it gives CASSRGGSSYEQYF.

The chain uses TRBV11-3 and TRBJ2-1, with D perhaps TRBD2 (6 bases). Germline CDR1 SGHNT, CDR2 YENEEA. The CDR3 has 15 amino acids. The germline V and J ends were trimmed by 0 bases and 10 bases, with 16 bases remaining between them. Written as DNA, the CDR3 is TGTGCCAGCAGCTTAGAGGGACTGCACTGGTGGGAGCAGTTCTTC. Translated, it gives CASSLEGLHWWEQFF.

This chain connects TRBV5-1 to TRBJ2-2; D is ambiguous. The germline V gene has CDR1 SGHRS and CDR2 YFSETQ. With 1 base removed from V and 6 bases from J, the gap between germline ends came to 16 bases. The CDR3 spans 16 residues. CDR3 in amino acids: CASSLMSGLGAGELFF. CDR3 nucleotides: TGCGCCAGCAGCTTGATGTCTGGTCTGGGCGCCGGGGAGCTGTTTTTT. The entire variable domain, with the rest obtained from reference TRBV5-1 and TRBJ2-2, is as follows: KAGVTQTPRYLIKTRGQQVTLSCSPISGHRSVSWYQQTPGQGLQFLFEYFSETQRNKGNFPGRFSGRQFSNSRSEMNVSTLELGDSALYLCASSLMSGLGAGELFFGEGSRLTVL.

The CDR3 nucleotides read TGTGCCAGCAGTTTATATGGCCTATTAAACTATGGCTACACCTTC. This gives the protein CASSLYGLLNYGYTF. This rearrangement joins TRBV27 to TRBJ1-2; D ambiguous. The CDR3 is made up of 15 amino acids. CDR1 MNHEY and CDR2 SMNVEV come from the germline V gene (reference sequence). V was shortened by 1 base and J by 2 bases, with 11 bases between the two germline ends.

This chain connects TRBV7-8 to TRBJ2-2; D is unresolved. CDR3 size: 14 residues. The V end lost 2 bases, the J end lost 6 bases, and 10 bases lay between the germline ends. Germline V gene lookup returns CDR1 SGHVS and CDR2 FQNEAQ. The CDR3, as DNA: TGTGCCAGCAGCTTAAGGACCGAACCCGGGGAGCTGTTTTTT. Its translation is CASSLRTEPGELFF.

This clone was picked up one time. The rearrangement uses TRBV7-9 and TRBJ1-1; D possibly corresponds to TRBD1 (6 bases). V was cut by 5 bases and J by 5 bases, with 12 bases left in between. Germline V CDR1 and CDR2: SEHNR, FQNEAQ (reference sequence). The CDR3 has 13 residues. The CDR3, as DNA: TGTGCCAGCAGCCAGAGCAGGGGAACTGAAGCTTTCTTT. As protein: CASSQSRGTEAFF.